The sequence of this TCR beta chain was determined in a study of T cell responses to AZD1222 COVID-19 vaccine. General observations from the study: Dominant CD4 TCR responses targeted spike regions 160-218 and 743-854. With two AZD1222 doses given, Spike-specific TCR breadth and depth both rose.

The method was immunoSEQ multiplex PCR; TCRdb's version includes in-frame clones alone and lacks a portion of them. The sample lists some 110,000 clones, roughly 88% occurring once. With regard to this clone: Its cognate antigen is unknown.

CDR1 LGHDT and CDR2 YNNKEL come from the germline V gene (reference sequence). V lost 4 bases and J lost 4; bases outside the gene matches: 12. The CDR3 runs 16 residues. Specimen: peripheral blood, collected on day 0 of AZD1222 vaccination. The chain joins TRBV3-1 (or the pseudogene TRBV3-2) to TRBJ2-7; 8 positions agree with TRBD1. This TCR was sampled from an adult in good health. The CDR3 sequence: CASSPGIPGGKYEQYF. In DNA, the CDR3 is TGTGCCAGCAGCCCAGGGATCCCAGGGGGCAAGTACGAGCAGTACTTC.